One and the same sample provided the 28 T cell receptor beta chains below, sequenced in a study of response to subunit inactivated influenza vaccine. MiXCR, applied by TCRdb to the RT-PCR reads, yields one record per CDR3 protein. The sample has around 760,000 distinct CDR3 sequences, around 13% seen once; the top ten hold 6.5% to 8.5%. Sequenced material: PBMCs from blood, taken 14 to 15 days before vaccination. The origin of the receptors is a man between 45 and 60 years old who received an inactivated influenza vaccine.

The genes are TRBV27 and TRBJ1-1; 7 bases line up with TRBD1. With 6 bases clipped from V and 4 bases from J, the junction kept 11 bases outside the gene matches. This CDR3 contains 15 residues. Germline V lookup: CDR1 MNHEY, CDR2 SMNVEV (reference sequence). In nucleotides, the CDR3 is TGTGCCAGCAGGACCGGGACAGCTTCCTTCACTGAAGCTTTCTTT. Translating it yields CASRTGTASFTEAFF.

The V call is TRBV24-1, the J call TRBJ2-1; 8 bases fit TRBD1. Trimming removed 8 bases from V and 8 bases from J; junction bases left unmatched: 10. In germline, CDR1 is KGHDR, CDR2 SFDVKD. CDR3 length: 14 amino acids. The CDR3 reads CATTTGGPTDEQFF. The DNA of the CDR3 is TGTGCCACCACCACAGGGGGGCCTACGGATGAGCAGTTCTTC.

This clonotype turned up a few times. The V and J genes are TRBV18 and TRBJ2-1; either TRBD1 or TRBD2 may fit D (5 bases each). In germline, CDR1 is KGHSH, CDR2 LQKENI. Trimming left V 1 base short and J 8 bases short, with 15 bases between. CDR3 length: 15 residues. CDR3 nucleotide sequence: TGTGCCAGCTCACCACGAGGGACGAGGGGCGATGAGCAGTTCTTC. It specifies CASSPRGTRGDEQFF.

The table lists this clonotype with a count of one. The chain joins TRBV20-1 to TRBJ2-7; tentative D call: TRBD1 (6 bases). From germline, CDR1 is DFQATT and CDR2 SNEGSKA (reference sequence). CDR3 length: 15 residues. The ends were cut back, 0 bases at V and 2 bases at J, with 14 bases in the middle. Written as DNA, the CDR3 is TGCAGTGCTAGAGATGGAAGGGACACCCCCTACGAGCAGTACTTC. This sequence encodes CSARDGRDTPYEQYF.

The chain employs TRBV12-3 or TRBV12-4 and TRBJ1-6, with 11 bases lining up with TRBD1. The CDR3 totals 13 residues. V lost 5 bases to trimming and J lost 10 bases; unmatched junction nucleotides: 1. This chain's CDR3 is CASSRTGGSPLHF. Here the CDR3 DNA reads TGTGCCAGCAGTCGGACAGGGGGCTCACCCCTCCACTTT.

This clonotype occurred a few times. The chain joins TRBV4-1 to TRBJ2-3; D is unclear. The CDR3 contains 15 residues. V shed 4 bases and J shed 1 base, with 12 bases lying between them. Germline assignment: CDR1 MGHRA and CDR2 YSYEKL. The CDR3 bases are TGCGCCAGCAGCCGCATCATTACAGGCACAGATACGCAGTATTTT. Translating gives CASSRIITGTDTQYF.

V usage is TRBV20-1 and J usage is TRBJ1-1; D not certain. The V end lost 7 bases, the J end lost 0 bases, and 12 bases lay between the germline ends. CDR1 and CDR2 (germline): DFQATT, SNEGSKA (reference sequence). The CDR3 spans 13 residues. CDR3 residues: CSEGPPMNTEAFF. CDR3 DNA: TGCAGTGAGGGCCCCCCTATGAACACTGAAGCTTTCTTT.

CDR3 sequence: CAISPGGLSSYEQYF. CDR3 DNA sequence: TGTGCCATCAGCCCAGGGGGCTTATCCTCCTACGAGCAGTACTTC. The gene calls are TRBV10-3 and TRBJ2-7; 8 bases fit TRBD1. This CDR3 spans 15 amino acids. Germline V gene sequence: CDR1 ENHRY, CDR2 SYGVKD. The V segment lost 6 bases and the J segment 0 bases; nucleotides outside the gene matches: 7.

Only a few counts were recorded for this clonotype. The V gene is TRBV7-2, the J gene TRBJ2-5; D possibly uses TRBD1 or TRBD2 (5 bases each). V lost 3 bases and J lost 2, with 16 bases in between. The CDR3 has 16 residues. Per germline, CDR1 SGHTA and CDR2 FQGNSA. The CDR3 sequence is CASSLGVFARQETQYF. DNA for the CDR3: TGTGCCAGCAGCTTGGGGGTATTTGCCCGACAAGAGACCCAGTACTTC.

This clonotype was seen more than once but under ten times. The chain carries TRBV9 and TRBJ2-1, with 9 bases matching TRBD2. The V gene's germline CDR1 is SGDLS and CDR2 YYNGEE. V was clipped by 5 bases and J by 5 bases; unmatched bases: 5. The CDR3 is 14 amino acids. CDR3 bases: TGTGCCAGCAGTGCCGGGACTAGCCACAATGAGCAGTTCTTC. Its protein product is CASSAGTSHNEQFF.

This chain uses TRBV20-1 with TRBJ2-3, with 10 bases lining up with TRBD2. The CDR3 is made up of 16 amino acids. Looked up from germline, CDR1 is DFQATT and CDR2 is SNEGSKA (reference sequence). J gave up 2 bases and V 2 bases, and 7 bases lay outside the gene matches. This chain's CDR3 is CSARSTSGRDTDTQYF. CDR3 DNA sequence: TGCAGTGCTAGATCCACCAGCGGGAGGGACACAGATACGCAGTATTTT.

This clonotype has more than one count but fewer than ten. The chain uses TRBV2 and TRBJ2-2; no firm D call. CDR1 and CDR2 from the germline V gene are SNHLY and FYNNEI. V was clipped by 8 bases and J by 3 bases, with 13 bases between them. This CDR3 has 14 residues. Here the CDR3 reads CASQEVGYTGELFF. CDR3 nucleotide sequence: TGTGCCAGCCAAGAAGTGGGGTACACCGGGGAGCTGTTTTTT.

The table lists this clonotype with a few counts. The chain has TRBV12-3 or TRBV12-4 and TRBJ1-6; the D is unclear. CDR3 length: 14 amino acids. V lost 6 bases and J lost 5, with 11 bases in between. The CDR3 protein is CASSPRSDNSPLHF. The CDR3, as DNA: TGTGCCAGCAGCCCCAGGAGCGATAATTCACCCCTCCACTTT.

CDR3 amino acids: CSAGLALDYEQYF. DNA for the CDR3: TGCAGCGCGGGACTAGCGTTAGACTACGAGCAGTACTTC. This sequence joins TRBV29-1 and TRBJ2-7; 10 bases map to TRBD2. J lost 3 bases, V lost 7 bases, and 6 bases had no gene match. The CDR3 length is 13 residues. Germline lookup yields CDR1 SQVTM and CDR2 ANQGSEA.

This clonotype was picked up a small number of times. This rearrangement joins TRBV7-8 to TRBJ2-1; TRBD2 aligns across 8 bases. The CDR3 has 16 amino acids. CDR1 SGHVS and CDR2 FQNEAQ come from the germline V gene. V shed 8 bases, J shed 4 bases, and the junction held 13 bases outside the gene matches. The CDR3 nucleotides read TGTGCCAGCTCCCGAGGTACTAGCGGATTTTACAATGAGCAGTTCTTC. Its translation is CASSRGTSGFYNEQFF.

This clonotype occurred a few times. The CDR3: CASKGRYQGDTQYF. CDR3 nucleotides: TGTGCCAGCAAAGGGCGTTACCAGGGAGATACGCAGTATTTT. V and J are TRBV27 and TRBJ2-3; weak D call: TRBD1 (5 bases). The CDR3 has 14 residues. V was cut by 7 bases and J by 5 bases, with 16 bases left in between. Germline V gene sequence: CDR1 MNHEY, CDR2 SMNVEV (reference sequence).

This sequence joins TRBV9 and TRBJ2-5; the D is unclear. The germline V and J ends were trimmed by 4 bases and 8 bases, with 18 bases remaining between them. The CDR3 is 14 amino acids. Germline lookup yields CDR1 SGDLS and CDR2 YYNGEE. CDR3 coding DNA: TGTGCCAGCAGCCCAGGCGGCGGAACCAACACCCAGTACTTC. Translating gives CASSPGGGTNTQYF.

CDR3 DNA sequence: TGTGCCAGCAGTTTTGGGACATCACCCTACGAGCAGTACTTC. Translation: CASSFGTSPYEQYF. V usage is TRBV27 and J usage is TRBJ2-7, with D perhaps matching TRBD1 (6 bases). The V and J ends lost 3 bases and 2 bases respectively, with 11 bases between them. Per germline, CDR1 MNHEY and CDR2 SMNVEV (reference sequence). The CDR3 is 14 amino acids.

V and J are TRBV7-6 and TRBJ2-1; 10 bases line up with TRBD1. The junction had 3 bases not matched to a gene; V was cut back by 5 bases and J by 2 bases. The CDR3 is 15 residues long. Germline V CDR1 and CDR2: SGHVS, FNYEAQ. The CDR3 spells CASSVGTGAYNEQFF. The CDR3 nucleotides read TGTGCCAGCAGCGTCGGGACAGGGGCCTACAATGAGCAGTTCTTC.

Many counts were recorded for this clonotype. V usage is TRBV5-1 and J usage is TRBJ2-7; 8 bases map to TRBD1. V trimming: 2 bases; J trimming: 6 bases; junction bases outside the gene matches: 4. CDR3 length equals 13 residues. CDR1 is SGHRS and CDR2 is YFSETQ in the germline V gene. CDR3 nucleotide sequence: TGCGCCAGCAGCTTACAGGACAGGGTCGAGCAGTACTTC. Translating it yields CASSLQDRVEQYF.

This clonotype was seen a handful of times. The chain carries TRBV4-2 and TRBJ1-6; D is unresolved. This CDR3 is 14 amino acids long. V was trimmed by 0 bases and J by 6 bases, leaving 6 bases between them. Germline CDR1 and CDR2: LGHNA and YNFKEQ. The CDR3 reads CASSQDGPNSPLHF. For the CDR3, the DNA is TGTGCCAGCAGCCAAGACGGTCCTAATTCACCCCTCCACTTT.

CDR3 bases: TGTGCCAGCAGTATACTCGTTAACACTGAAGCTTTCTTT. It encodes CASSILVNTEAFF. The chain links TRBV6-5 to TRBJ1-1; D gene ambiguous. Per the germline V gene, CDR1 is MNHEY and CDR2 is SVGAGI. V dropped 5 bases and J dropped 2 bases, with 9 bases sitting between them. The CDR3 has 13 residues.

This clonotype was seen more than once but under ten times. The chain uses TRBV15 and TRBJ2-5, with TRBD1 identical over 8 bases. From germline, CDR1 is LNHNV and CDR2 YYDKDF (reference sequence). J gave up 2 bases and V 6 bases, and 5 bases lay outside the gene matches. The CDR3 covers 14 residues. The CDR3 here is CATRGTGEQETQYF. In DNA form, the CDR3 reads TGTGCCACCAGAGGGACAGGAGAACAAGAGACCCAGTACTTC. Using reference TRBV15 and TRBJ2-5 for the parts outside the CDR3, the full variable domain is DAMVIQNPRYQVTQFGKPVTLSCSQTLNHNVMYWYQQKSSQAPKLLFHYYDKDFNNEADTPDNFQSRRPNTSFCFLDIRSPGLGDTAMYLCATRGTGEQETQYFGPGTRLLVL.

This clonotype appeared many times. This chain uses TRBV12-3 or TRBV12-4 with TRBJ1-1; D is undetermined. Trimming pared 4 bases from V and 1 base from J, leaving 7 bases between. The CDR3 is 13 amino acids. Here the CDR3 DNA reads TGTGCCAGCAGTTGGGCAGGGAACACTGAAGCTTTCTTT. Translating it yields CASSWAGNTEAFF.

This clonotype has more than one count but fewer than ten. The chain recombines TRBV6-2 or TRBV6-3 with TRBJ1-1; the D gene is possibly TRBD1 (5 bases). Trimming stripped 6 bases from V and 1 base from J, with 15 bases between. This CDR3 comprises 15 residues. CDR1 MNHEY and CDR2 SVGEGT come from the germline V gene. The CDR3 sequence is CASRRDPAANTEAFF. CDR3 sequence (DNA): TGTGCCAGCAGGAGGGACCCAGCCGCGAACACTGAAGCTTTCTTT.

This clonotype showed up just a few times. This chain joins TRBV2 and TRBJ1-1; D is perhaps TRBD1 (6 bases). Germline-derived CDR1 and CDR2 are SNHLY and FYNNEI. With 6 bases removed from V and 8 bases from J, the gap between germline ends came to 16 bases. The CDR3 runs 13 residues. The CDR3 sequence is CASSLRDTGEAFF. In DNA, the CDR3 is TGTGCCAGCAGCCTCCGGGACACCGGCGAAGCTTTCTTT.

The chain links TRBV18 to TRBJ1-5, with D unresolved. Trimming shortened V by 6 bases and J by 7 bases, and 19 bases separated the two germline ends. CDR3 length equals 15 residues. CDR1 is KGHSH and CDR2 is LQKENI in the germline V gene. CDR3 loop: CASSVTGLSRQPQHF. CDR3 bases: TGTGCCAGCTCCGTGACGGGCTTGAGTAGGCAGCCCCAGCATTTT.

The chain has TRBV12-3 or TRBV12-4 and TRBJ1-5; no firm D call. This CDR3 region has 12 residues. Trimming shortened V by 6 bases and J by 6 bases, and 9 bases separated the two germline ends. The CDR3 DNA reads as TGTGCCAGCAGATCCTTGGGTCAGCCCCAGCATTTT. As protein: CASRSLGQPQHF.